The rows below give T cell receptor beta chains drawn from one sample of a study of CD8 T cells in ankylosing spondylitis. TCRdb fed the 5' RACE reads into MiXCR, producing one record per CDR3 protein. The table lists roughly 370,000 distinct CDR3 sequences, 20% to 25% of them singletons. Sequenced material: blood, either unsorted or a sorted T cell fraction (not recorded which). Receptors originate from a male donor with ankylosing spondylitis. Each CDR3 is given without its conserved first and last residue. Fields, in order: V gene, CDR3 protein.

v_call: TRBV2; cdr3_aa: ATARNGNTEAF
v_call: TRBV10-3; cdr3_aa: AISESRAPNTEAF
v_call: TRBV29-1; cdr3_aa: SVTIFGGDAQPQH
v_call: TRBV3-1; cdr3_aa: ASSQDRVQGQETQY
v_call: TRBV10-2; cdr3_aa: ASNLLGGGQETQY
v_call: TRBV28; cdr3_aa: ASSRQAETQY
v_call: TRBV6-2/TRBV6-3; cdr3_aa: ASSPPPGQGTSYEQY
v_call: TRBV28; cdr3_aa: ASSSGTSGFSYEQY
v_call: TRBV6-1; cdr3_aa: ASHRGSSLRTGELF
v_call: TRBV5-6; cdr3_aa: ASSFTGPRVLT
v_call: TRBV4-3; cdr3_aa: ASSQGWNGEAF
v_call: TRBV3-1; cdr3_aa: ASSQERAYEQY
v_call: TRBV20-1; cdr3_aa: SARAPGGGLYTDTQY
v_call: TRBV7-2; cdr3_aa: ASSLALFEEYNEQF
v_call: TRBV2; cdr3_aa: ASSGAGQAPGETQY
v_call: TRBV5-1; cdr3_aa: ASSQAGGRLSTEAF
v_call: TRBV6-1; cdr3_aa: ASRFRGGEYNSPLH
v_call: TRBV28; cdr3_aa: ASRRSSYNEQF
v_call: TRBV7-2; cdr3_aa: ASSLGFVGYT
v_call: TRBV7-6; cdr3_aa: ASSLAAGWQF